This T cell receptor beta chain stems from a study (dated by TCRdb to between 2021 and 2024). For TCR beta sequencing, genomic DNA was taken from unsorted PBMCs, and those PBMCs had been isolated from peripheral blood. Survey-level sequencing on the immunoSEQ platform was used to profile TCR beta chain repertoires. In the source study's methods: CDR3 amino acid length spectratypes and V-J pairing frequencies were compared, and repertoire diversity was measured with the inverse Simpson index. TCR beta CDR3 sequences were matched against VDJdb to annotate clonotypes specific to SARS-CoV-2, CMV, influenza A and EBV. The immuneACCESS repertoire file appears here via TCRdb, limited to in-frame rearrangements. These files lack a portion of the clones; in checked studies, under half of the deficit traces to unresolved V genes, and the cause of the others is not known. The DNA gave D and trimming, while V, J and clone size come from that table. This sample gives tens of thousands of clones in total; 85% to 95% of them show up just once. Around 10% of the sample comes from the top ten.

What the study reported, not specific to this receptor: According to the authors, more investigation is needed, including longitudinal sampling and evaluation of a control group.

In regard to this clone: The clone's antigen remains unknown. No quality values exist for individual bases; no much larger clone is one base distant.

This sequence originates from a middle-aged man with rheumatoid arthritis. The material sequenced was PBMCs.

CDR3 sequence: CASSSSQGADGYTF. Here is the DNA: TGTGCCAGCAGCTCGTCACAGGGGGCTGATGGCTACACCTTC. Recombination connected TRBV5-4 to TRBJ1-2, with 9 bases matching TRBD1. The germline V gene (reference sequence) gives CDR1 as SGHNT and CDR2 as YYREEE. Trimming accounts for 3 bases at V and 6 bases at J, while the number of junction bases matched to no gene is 6. Reading from cysteine to phenylalanine, the CDR3 counts 14 amino acids. Only CDR3 DNA is held: 42 bases, read in frame from base 1. Where the CDR3 stops, the reference TRBV5-4 and TRBJ1-2 genes take over; the full variable domain is ETGVTQSPTHLIKTRGQQVTLRCSSQSGHNTVSWYQQALGQGPQFIFQYYREEENGRGNFPPRFSGLQFPNYSSELNVNALELDDSALYLCASSSSQGADGYTFGSGTRLTVV.